The next 15 T cell receptor beta chains were all read from a single sample in a study of regulatory T cells in long-lasting Graves disease (dated by TCRdb to the early 2020s). Receptor amplification or capture employed multiplex PCR. TCRdb names Illumina HiSeq 4000 as the instrument used. CDR3 regions were amplified by Arm-PCR with iRepertoire HTBI primers to construct TCR beta libraries. TCRdb reprocessing: public reads trimmed at Q25 with fastp, clones called with MiXCR, in-frame beta chains kept. Records with the same CDR3 protein are collapsed into one entry carrying the most frequent genes and DNA. This sample holds 450,000 to 700,000 distinct CDR3 sequences; approximately 13% were observed only once. In total, the top ten clones hold 8.5% to 10% of the sample. According to the study, the label for this sample's time point signals: newly diagnosed GD, antithyroid drugs for less than 3 months. RNA was extracted from PBMCs in TRIzol for both TCR sequencing and RNA sequencing.

This same sample was also part of a study on T cells in Graves' hyperthyroidism and ophthalmopathy.

The input for sequencing was peripheral blood mononuclear cells (PBMCs), taken at new diagnosis, from a patient treated with antithyroid drugs. The source is a man under 40 with Graves disease. Donor details come from another sample of the same person, matched by shared clones.

This clonotype was seen at least ten times. The chain recombines TRBV30 with TRBJ2-1, with TRBD1 matching 10 bases. The CDR3 runs 15 residues. Germline assignment: CDR1 GTSNPN and CDR2 SVGIG (reference sequence). J lost 6 bases, V lost 1 base, and 6 bases had no gene match. CDR3 protein: CAWSEGTGVRNEQFF. The CDR3 nucleotides read TGTGCCTGGAGTGAAGGGACAGGGGTTCGCAATGAGCAGTTCTTC.

V usage is TRBV5-4 and J usage is TRBJ2-7; 9 bases align to TRBD2. Trimming removed 0 bases from V and 6 bases from J; junction bases left unmatched: 4. The CDR3 totals 14 residues. CDR1 and CDR2 from the germline V gene are SGHNT and YYREEE (reference sequence). The CDR3 nucleotides are TGTGCCAGCAGCTTGGCCGGGACTAGCCTCGAGCAGTACTTC. This codes for CASSLAGTSLEQYF.

Ten or more counts support this clonotype. This rearrangement joins TRBV27 to TRBJ2-7, with D possibly called TRBD1 or TRBD2 (5 bases each). The germline CDR1 and CDR2 sequences are MNHEY and SMNVEV (reference sequence). Trimming pared 3 bases from V and 9 bases from J, leaving 15 bases between. This CDR3 contains 13 residues. CDR3 bases: TGTGCCAGCAGTTTGGGACCGACAGTGGTGCAGTACTTC. It specifies CASSLGPTVVQYF.

This clonotype was picked up a small number of times. The chain combines TRBV3-1 with TRBJ2-6; 9 bases fit TRBD1. Germline assignment: CDR1 LGHDT and CDR2 YNNKEL (reference sequence). The CDR3 contains 18 residues. J was trimmed by 0 bases and V by 4 bases; bases with no gene match: 7. CDR3 protein: CASSRPGTGISGANVLTF. The CDR3, as DNA: TGTGCCAGCAGCCGACCTGGGACAGGGATCTCTGGGGCCAACGTCCTGACTTTC.

The table lists this clonotype with a few counts. The rearrangement uses TRBV10-3 and TRBJ2-3; the match to TRBD1 covers 7 bases. This CDR3 contains 14 residues. Germline lookup yields CDR1 ENHRY and CDR2 SYGVKD. J gave up 4 bases and V 3 bases, and 4 bases lay outside the gene matches. CDR3 coding DNA: TGTGCCATCAGTGACGACAGGGTAGCAGATACGCAGTATTTT. Translating it yields CAISDDRVADTQYF.

This clonotype was picked up a small number of times. This chain links TRBV3-1 with TRBJ1-1; no reliable D call. Germline V lookup: CDR1 LGHDT, CDR2 YNNKEL (reference sequence). This CDR3 spans 15 amino acids. Trimming took 1 base from V and 5 from J, leaving 14 bases between them. The CDR3 DNA follows: TGTGCCAGCAGCCAAGGTCCAAACCCTCGGACTGAAGCTTTCTTT. This encodes CASSQGPNPRTEAFF.

The V and J genes are TRBV7-9 and TRBJ2-7, with 9 bases identical to TRBD1. The CDR3 totals 14 residues. The germline gives CDR1 SEHNR, CDR2 FQNEAQ (reference sequence). With 2 bases clipped from V and 4 bases from J, the junction kept 3 bases outside the gene matches. The CDR3 region has the DNA TGTGCCAGCAGCTTATCGGGGACAGGGTACGAGCAGTACTTC. Translation: CASSLSGTGYEQYF.

This clonotype showed up many times. The chain combines TRBV14 with TRBJ1-2, with 7 positions matching TRBD1. After removal of 5 bases from V and 4 bases from J, the junction contained 7 bases not matched to a gene. Germline assignment: CDR1 SGHDN and CDR2 FVKESK. This CDR3 has 14 residues. CDR3 loop: CASSFQTGTYGYTF. The CDR3, as DNA: TGTGCCAGCAGCTTTCAGACAGGGACCTATGGCTACACCTTC.

The chain recombines TRBV20-1 with TRBJ2-5, with D tentatively TRBD1 or TRBD2 (5 bases each). The CDR3 runs to 12 residues. Germline V gene lookup returns CDR1 DFQATT and CDR2 SNEGSKA (reference sequence). V lost 6 bases and J 4 bases, leaving 12 bases between the germline ends. CDR3 DNA: TGCAGTGCACGGGGACCCTCAGAGACCCAGTACTTC. This encodes CSARGPSETQYF.

This clonotype has a count of ten or more. The V and J genes are TRBV20-1 and TRBJ2-2; D might be TRBD2 (5 bases). The CDR3 runs to 15 residues. Deletions cut 4 bases from V and 1 base from J, with 13 bases between. Germline V gives CDR1 DFQATT, CDR2 SNEGSKA (reference sequence). As DNA, the CDR3 is TGCAGTGCTACGAGGCATAGCGTGAACACCGGGGAGCTGTTTTTT. This translates into CSATRHSVNTGELFF.

This clonotype was seen ten or more times. The chain links TRBV20-1 to TRBJ2-3, with D perhaps matching TRBD2 (6 bases). Germline V gives CDR1 DFQATT, CDR2 SNEGSKA (reference sequence). The CDR3 is 14 residues long. V lost 1 base and J lost 5, with 13 bases in between. CDR3 loop: CSARGRGYGDTQYF. Written as DNA, the CDR3 is TGCAGTGCTAGAGGCCGGGGGTACGGAGATACGCAGTATTTT.

This clonotype was counted ten times or more. The rearrangement uses TRBV6-5 and TRBJ2-7; no reliable D call. Trimming took off 2 bases at V and 3 bases at J, with 17 bases between the two ends. The CDR3 length is 16 residues. The V gene's germline CDR1 is MNHEY and CDR2 SVGAGI. For the CDR3, the DNA is TGTGCCAGCAGTTACCTCTTGGGGTTATATCTCTACGAGCAGTACTTC. This gives the protein CASSYLLGLYLYEQYF.

In this sample, this clonotype turned up many times. J is TRBJ2-3 and V is TRBV12-3 or TRBV12-4; D gene uncertain. There are 11 residues in the CDR3. Between the trimmed V and J ends, which lost 6 bases and 7 bases, there was a span of 8 bases. The chain's CDR3 is CASSQTYTQYF. The CDR3 bases are TGTGCCAGCAGCCAGACTTATACGCAGTATTTT.

In this sample, this clonotype turned up a few times. The chain combines TRBV3-1 with TRBJ2-3; 10 bases match TRBD2. V was pared by 4 bases and J by 6 bases, with 7 bases of the junction left unmatched. This CDR3 is built from 15 residues. The germline gives CDR1 LGHDT, CDR2 YNNKEL (reference sequence). Here the CDR3 reads CASSLSGRPPDTQYF. Written as DNA, the CDR3 is TGTGCCAGCAGCCTTAGCGGGAGGCCCCCGGATACGCAGTATTTT.

In this sample, this clonotype turned up many times. V and J are TRBV27 and TRBJ1-6; maybe TRBD1 (5 bases). The CDR3 has 17 amino acids. The V and J ends lost 1 base and 0 bases respectively, with 10 bases between them. Germline-derived CDR1 and CDR2 are MNHEY and SMNVEV (reference sequence). CDR3 DNA: TGTGCCAGCAGTTTATGGGGGGGGAGCTCCTATAATTCACCCCTCCACTTT. Protein: CASSLWGGSSYNSPLHF.